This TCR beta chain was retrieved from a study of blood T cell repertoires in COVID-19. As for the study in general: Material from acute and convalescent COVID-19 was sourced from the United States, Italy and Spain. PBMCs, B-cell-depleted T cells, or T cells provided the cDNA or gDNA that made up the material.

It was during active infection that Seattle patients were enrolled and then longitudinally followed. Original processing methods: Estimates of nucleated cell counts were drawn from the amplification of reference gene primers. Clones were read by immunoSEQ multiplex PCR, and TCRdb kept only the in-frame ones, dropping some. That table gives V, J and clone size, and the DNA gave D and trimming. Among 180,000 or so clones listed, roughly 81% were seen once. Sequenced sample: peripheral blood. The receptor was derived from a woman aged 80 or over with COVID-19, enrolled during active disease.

The CDR3 bases are TGTGCCAGCTCAGCCTCAGGGGACCTGACTGAAGCTTTCTTT. Amino acid sequence: CASSASGDLTEAFF. This sequence joins TRBV18 and TRBJ1-1, with D possibly matching TRBD1 (6 bases). The V gene lost 5 bases and the J gene lost 5 bases, with 15 bases spanning the gap. The CDR3 is 14 residues long. Germline assignment: CDR1 KGHSH and CDR2 LQKENI.